Shown below are 16 T cell receptor beta chains from a single sample sequenced in a study of blood T cells in healthy people across ages. Then a second PCR, running roughly 7 to 11 cycles, was carried out with a sample-barcoded 5' primer and a J-beta primer mix. Using its own MiXCR run on the 5' RACE reads, TCRdb lists one record per CDR3 protein. This table holds just under 750,000 distinct CDR3 sequences, 20% to 25% found once. Material: blood. The receptor set was obtained from a man aged 65 to 85 in good health.

The rearrangement links TRBV28 to TRBJ2-5, with D maybe TRBD2 (5 bases). Germline V gives CDR1 MDHEN, CDR2 SYDVKM. Trimming took 3 bases from V and 5 from J, leaving 19 bases between them. CDR3 length: 16 amino acids. In nucleotides, the CDR3 is TGTGCCAGCAGTTTTAGAGCCTTGGGAGATCGCGAGACCCAGTACTTC. It is translated as CASSFRALGDRETQYF. Based on the CDR3 plus reference TRBV28 and TRBJ2-5, the full variable domain is DVKVTQSSRYLVKRTGEKVFLECVQDMDHENMFWYRQDPGLGLRLIYFSYDVKMKEKGDIPEGYSVSREKKERFSLILESASTNQTSMYLCASSFRALGDRETQYFGPGTRLLVL.

The J gene is TRBJ1-6, the V gene TRBV20-1; D is unresolved. The CDR3 consists of 15 residues. Trimming left V 1 base short and J 5 bases short, with 12 bases between. The germline V gene encodes CDR1 DFQATT and CDR2 SNEGSKA (reference sequence). The CDR3 DNA sequence: TGCAGTGCTAGAGTGAACGGTCGAGATAATTCACCCCTCCACTTT. Its translation: CSARVNGRDNSPLHF.

This clonotype was counted a few times. The rearrangement uses TRBV12-3 or TRBV12-4 and TRBJ2-5, with 7 bases fitting TRBD2. Near its end, the DNA agrees better with TRBJ2-7, so the J call may be wrong. The CDR3 spans 14 residues. The CDR3 nucleotides read TGTGCCAGCAGTTTGTGGGGGGGACCCTACGAGCAGTACTTC. Translation gives CASSLWGGPYEQYF.

This clonotype was observed a few times. The chain recombines TRBV7-2 with TRBJ2-1; D is unresolved. The CDR3 extends over 12 amino acids. The germline V gene has CDR1 SGHTA and CDR2 FQGNSA. V was pared by 1 base and J by 11 bases, with 9 bases between. The CDR3 reads CASSLEIAKQFF. The CDR3 DNA reads as TGTGCCAGCAGCTTAGAAATAGCCAAGCAGTTCTTC.

The V and J genes are TRBV11-1 and TRBJ2-1; no clear D. Germline lookup yields CDR1 SGHAT and CDR2 FQDESV (reference sequence). This CDR3 has 16 amino acids. V lost 4 bases, J lost 4 bases, and 17 bases lay in between. DNA of the CDR3: TGTGCCAGCAGCTCCCAGACCGGAGCAGCATACAATGAGCAGTTCTTC. Amino acid sequence: CASSSQTGAAYNEQFF.

This clonotype has only a few counts. V gene TRBV4-3 combines with J gene TRBJ2-1, with D maybe TRBD2 (5 bases). V shed 3 bases and J shed 13 bases, with 16 bases lying between them. The CDR3 covers 13 residues. Per germline, CDR1 LGHNA and CDR2 YSLEER. CDR3 DNA sequence: TGCGCCAGCAGCCAGGACCTCGGGGAAAATCAGTTCTTC. It specifies CASSQDLGENQFF.

A few counts support this clonotype. V usage is TRBV6-2 or TRBV6-3 and J usage is TRBJ2-2; unclear D gene. Germline CDR1 MNHEY, CDR2 SVGEGT. This CDR3 is built from 16 residues. Trimming removed 0 bases from V and 5 bases from J, with 13 bases in between. CDR3 in amino acids: CASSYSLGSWTGELFF. The CDR3 bases are TGTGCCAGCAGTTACTCCCTAGGCAGTTGGACCGGGGAGCTGTTTTTT.

This clonotype occurred a few times. The chain carries TRBV28 and TRBJ2-4; weak D call: TRBD1 (7 bases). The V end was cut by 1 base, the J end by 8 bases, with 12 bases between. This CDR3 region has 14 residues. Per germline, CDR1 MDHEN and CDR2 SYDVKM. The CDR3 DNA is TGTGCCAGCAGTTTATCACAGGGGAGGCACATTCAGTACTTC. It yields the protein CASSLSQGRHIQYF.

In its sample, this clonotype was seen a few times. The chain is built from TRBV20-1 and TRBJ2-3, with 7 bases aligning to TRBD1. The CDR3 consists of 16 residues. Per germline, CDR1 DFQATT and CDR2 SNEGSKA (reference sequence). The V and J ends lost 0 bases and 2 bases, in that order; junction bases with no gene match: 8. For the CDR3, the DNA is TGCAGTGCTAGAGATCCCGACAGGGCTCTCACAGATACGCAGTATTTT. Translating it yields CSARDPDRALTDTQYF.

V and J are TRBV19 and TRBJ2-2; 9 bases line up with TRBD1. Trimming at V came to 9 bases and at J to 1 base, leaving 3 bases not matched to a gene. The V gene's germline CDR1 is LNHDA and CDR2 SQIVND (reference sequence). This CDR3 region has 14 residues. The CDR3 sequence: CASGGQGNTGELFF. CDR3 bases: TGTGCCAGCGGGGGACAGGGGAACACCGGGGAGCTGTTTTTT.

V is TRBV20-1 and J is TRBJ2-6; D call uncertain. Germline V gene lookup returns CDR1 DFQATT and CDR2 SNEGSKA (reference sequence). Deletions cut 6 bases from V and 1 base from J, with 7 bases between. The CDR3 has 13 residues. The CDR3: CSAVQSGANVLTF. The CDR3 DNA is TGCAGTGCGGTCCAGTCTGGGGCCAACGTCCTGACTTTC.

This clonotype was observed a handful of times. The chain combines TRBV20-1 with TRBJ2-1; D ambiguous. The ends were cut back, 6 bases at V and 6 bases at J, with 12 bases in the middle. The CDR3 length is 12 residues. Germline V gene sequence: CDR1 DFQATT, CDR2 SNEGSKA (reference sequence). The CDR3 loop is CSAQKLGNEQFF. Here the CDR3 DNA reads TGCAGTGCCCAAAAGCTTGGCAATGAGCAGTTCTTC.

This clonotype was seen only a few times. The genes are TRBV29-1 and TRBJ2-7; 7 bases agree with TRBD2. From germline, CDR1 is SQVTM and CDR2 ANQGSEA. Trimming took 7 bases from V and 3 from J; bases not matched to a gene: 9. CDR3 length equals 13 residues. CDR3 amino acids: CSAGLGDHYEQYF. The CDR3 coding sequence is TGCAGCGCAGGACTAGGAGACCACTACGAGCAGTACTTC.

The sample holds a few counts of this clonotype. This chain links TRBV6-4 with TRBJ2-2, with TRBD1 matching 8 bases. The CDR3 spans 14 residues. The germline V gene has CDR1 MRHNA and CDR2 SNTAGT. With V trimmed by 6 bases and J by 2 bases, 2 bases remained unmatched. CDR3 loop: CASRPGGNTGELFF. The CDR3 nucleotides read TGTGCCAGCAGACCAGGGGGCAACACCGGGGAGCTGTTTTTT.

This clonotype was counted only a few times. V gene TRBV24-1 combines with J gene TRBJ2-5; perhaps TRBD2 as D (5 bases). Germline CDR1 is KGHDR and CDR2 is SFDVKD. This CDR3 spans 13 amino acids. Trimming stripped 0 bases from V and 6 bases from J, with 7 bases between. Here the CDR3 DNA reads TGTGCCACCAGTGATTTGGAGGGAAAGACCCAGTACTTC. This sequence encodes CATSDLEGKTQYF.

The chain employs TRBV28 and TRBJ1-2; D gene unclear. This CDR3 region has 10 residues. V lost 10 bases to trimming and J lost 7 bases, with 10 bases between them. Germline CDR1 and CDR2: MDHEN and SYDVKM. The CDR3 nucleotides read TGTGCCACCAGAATGATTGGCTACACCTTC. Encoded protein: CATRMIGYTF.